This paragraph covers one T cell receptor (beta chain) sequence. Germline V gene data show CDR1 as ENHRY and CDR2 as SYGVKD. V was cut by 4 bases and J by 2 bases, with 23 bases left in between. The CDR3 is 18 amino acids. This sample is part of a study of blood T cell repertoires in COVID-19. Study-level information: Both acute and convalescent COVID-19 samples were obtained from the United States, Italy and Spain. The cDNA or gDNA used as material had been derived from T cells, B-cell-depleted T cells, or PBMCs.

Authors' analysis steps: Amplified reference gene primers provided the basis for estimating nucleated cell counts. The protocol was immunoSEQ multiplex PCR, while the TCRdb copy is restricted to in-frame clones and leaves out a portion. V and J calls and clone size are as listed in that table; D and trimming were resolved from the DNA. The sample gives tens of thousands of clones, roughly nine tenths of which show up once; about 1.3% is in the top ten. The sequence derives from a man aged 55 to 70 with acute or convalescent COVID-19. Sequenced material: peripheral blood. V usage is TRBV10-3 and J usage is TRBJ1-1; D remains ambiguous. CDR3: CAISVPRGKERGNTEAFF. The CDR3 DNA sequence: TGTGCCATCAGTGTTCCGCGTGGAAAGGAACGGGGTAACACTGAAGCTTTCTTT.